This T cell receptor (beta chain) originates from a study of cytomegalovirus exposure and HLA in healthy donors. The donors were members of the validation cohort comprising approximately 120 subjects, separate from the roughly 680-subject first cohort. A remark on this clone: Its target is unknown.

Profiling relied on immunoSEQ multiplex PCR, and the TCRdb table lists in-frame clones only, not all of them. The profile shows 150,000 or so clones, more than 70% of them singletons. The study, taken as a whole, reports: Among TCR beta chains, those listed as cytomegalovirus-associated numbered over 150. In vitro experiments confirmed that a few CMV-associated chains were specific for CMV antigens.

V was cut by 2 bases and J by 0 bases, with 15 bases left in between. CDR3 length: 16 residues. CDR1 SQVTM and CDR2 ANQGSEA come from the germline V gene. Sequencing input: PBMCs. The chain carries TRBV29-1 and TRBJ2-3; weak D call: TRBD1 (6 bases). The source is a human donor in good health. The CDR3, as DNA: TGCAGCGTTGAATCACAGGGTCTCCCTAGCACAGATACGCAGTATTTT. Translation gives CSVESQGLPSTDTQYF.